The present entry profiles one TCR beta chain with its context. Its antigen is still unknown. The data originate from a study of blood T cells in healthy people across ages. Findings of the study overall: A greater number of naive CD4+ cells and higher diversity distinguished long-lived donors from aged donors. No one knew whether donors had CMV, which possibly confounded expanded clonotype changes. A conclusive naive versus antigen-experienced comparison was prevented by the unsorted PBMCs.

For the second PCR, which ran for about 6 to 11 cycles, a sample-barcoded 5' primer and a J-beta primer mix were used. One entry per CDR3 protein results from TCRdb running MiXCR on the 5' RACE reads. Of about 1.4 million distinct CDR3 sequences in the sample, 59% are singletons; the top ten hold under 8.5%. Germline V gene lookup returns CDR1 MNHEY and CDR2 SMNVEV (reference sequence). This CDR3 is built from 13 residues. V lost 3 bases, J lost 8 bases, and 3 bases stayed unmatched. Donor samples were obtained from healthy Caucasian individuals from Russia, aged about 6 to 95. The sequence was collected from a man aged 18 to 30 in good health. The sample comprised blood. The V gene is TRBV27, the J gene TRBJ2-1; 8 bases fit TRBD1. This chain's CDR3 is CASSFKQGDEQFF. The CDR3 DNA reads as TGTGCCAGCAGTTTTAAACAGGGGGATGAGCAGTTCTTC.